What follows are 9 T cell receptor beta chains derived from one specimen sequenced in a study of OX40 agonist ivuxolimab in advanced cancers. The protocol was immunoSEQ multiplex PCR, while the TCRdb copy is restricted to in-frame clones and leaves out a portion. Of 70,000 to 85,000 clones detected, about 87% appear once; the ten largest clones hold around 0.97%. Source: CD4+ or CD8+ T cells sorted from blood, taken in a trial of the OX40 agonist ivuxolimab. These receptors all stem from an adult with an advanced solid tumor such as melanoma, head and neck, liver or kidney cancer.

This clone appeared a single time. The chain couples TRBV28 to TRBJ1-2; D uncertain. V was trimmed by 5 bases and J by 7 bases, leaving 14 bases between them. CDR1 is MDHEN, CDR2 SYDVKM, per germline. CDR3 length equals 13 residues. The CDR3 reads CASSRAVTVGYTF. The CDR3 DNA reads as TGTGCCAGCAGTCGGGCGGTTACTGTTGGCTACACCTTC.

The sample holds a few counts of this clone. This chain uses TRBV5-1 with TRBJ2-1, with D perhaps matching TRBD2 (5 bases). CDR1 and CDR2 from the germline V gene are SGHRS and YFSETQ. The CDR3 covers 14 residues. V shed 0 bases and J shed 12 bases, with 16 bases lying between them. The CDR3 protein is CASSLADYPGWQFF. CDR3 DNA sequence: TGCGCCAGCAGCTTGGCAGACTACCCAGGATGGCAGTTCTTC.

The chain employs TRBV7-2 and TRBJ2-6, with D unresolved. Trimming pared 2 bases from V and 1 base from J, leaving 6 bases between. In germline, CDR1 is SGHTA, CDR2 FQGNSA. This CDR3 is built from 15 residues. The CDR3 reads CASSLIGSGANVLTF. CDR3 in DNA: TGTGCCAGCAGCTTAATCGGTTCTGGGGCCAACGTCCTGACTTTC.

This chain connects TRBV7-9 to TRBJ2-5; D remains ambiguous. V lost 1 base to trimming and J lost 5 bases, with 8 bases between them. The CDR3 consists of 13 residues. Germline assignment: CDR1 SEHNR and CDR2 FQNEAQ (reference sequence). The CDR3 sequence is CASSLEVRETQYF. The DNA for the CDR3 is TGTGCCAGCAGCTTAGAAGTCAGGGAGACCCAGTACTTC. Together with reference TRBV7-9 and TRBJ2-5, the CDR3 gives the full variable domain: DTGVSQNPRHKITKRGQNVTFRCDPISEHNRLYWYRQTLGQGPEFLTYFQNEAQLEKSRLLSDRFSAERPKGSFSTLEIQRTEQGDSAMYLCASSLEVRETQYFGPGTRLLVL.

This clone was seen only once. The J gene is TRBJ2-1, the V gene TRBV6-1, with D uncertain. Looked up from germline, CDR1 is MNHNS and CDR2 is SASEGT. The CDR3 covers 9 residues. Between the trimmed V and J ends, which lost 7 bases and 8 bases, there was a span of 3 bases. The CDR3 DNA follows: TGTGCCAGCAAGTATGAGCAGTTCTTC. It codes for CASKYEQFF.

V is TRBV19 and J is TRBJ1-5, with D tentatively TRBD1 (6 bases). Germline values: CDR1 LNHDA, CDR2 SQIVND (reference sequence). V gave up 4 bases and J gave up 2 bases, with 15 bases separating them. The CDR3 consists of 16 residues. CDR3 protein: CASSKGGGYGNQPQHF. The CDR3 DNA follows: TGTGCCAGTAGTAAGGGAGGGGGGTATGGCAATCAGCCCCAGCATTTT. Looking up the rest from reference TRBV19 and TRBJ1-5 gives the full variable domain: DGGITQSPKYLFRKEGQNVTLSCEQNLNHDAMYWYRQDPGQGLRLIYYSQIVNDFQKGDIAEGYSVSREKKESFPLTVTSAQKNPTAFYLCASSKGGGYGNQPQHFGDGTRLSIL.

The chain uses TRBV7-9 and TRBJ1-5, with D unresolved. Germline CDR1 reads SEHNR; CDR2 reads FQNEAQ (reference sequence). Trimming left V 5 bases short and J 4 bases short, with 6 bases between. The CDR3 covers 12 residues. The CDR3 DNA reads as TGTGCCAGCAGCACTCGGAATCAGCCCCAGCATTTT. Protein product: CASSTRNQPQHF.

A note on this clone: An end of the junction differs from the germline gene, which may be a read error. CDR3 protein: CASREGQPQHF. The CDR3 bases are TGTGCCAGCAGAGAAGGGCAGCCCCAGCATTTT. The rearrangement uses TRBV6-1 and TRBJ1-5; D unclear. Germline V gene data show CDR1 as MNHNS and CDR2 as SASEGT. This CDR3 is built from 11 residues.

In DNA, the CDR3 is TGTGCCAGCAGTTACTCGAGGCGTCAAGGCTACGAGCAGTACTTC. This sequence encodes CASSYSRRQGYEQYF. The V call is TRBV6-5, the J call TRBJ2-7, with unresolved D. Germline CDR1 and CDR2: MNHEY and SVGAGI. V lost 0 bases and J 3 bases, leaving 12 bases between the germline ends. The CDR3 has 15 residues.